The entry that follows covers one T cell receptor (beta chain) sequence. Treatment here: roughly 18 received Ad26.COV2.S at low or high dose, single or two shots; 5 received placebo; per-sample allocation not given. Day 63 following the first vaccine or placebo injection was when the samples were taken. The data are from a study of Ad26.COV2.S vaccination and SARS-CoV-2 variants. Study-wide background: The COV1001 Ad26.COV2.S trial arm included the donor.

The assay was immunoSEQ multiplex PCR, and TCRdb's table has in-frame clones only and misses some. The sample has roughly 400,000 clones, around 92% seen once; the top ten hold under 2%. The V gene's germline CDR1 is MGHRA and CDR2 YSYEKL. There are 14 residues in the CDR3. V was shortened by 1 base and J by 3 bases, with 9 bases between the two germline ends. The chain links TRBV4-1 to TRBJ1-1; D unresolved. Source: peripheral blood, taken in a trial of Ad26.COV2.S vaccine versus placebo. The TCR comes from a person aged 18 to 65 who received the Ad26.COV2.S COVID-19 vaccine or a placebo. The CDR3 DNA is TGCGCCAGCAGCCAAGGTTCAGACCACACTGAAGCTTTCTTT. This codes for CASSQGSDHTEAFF.